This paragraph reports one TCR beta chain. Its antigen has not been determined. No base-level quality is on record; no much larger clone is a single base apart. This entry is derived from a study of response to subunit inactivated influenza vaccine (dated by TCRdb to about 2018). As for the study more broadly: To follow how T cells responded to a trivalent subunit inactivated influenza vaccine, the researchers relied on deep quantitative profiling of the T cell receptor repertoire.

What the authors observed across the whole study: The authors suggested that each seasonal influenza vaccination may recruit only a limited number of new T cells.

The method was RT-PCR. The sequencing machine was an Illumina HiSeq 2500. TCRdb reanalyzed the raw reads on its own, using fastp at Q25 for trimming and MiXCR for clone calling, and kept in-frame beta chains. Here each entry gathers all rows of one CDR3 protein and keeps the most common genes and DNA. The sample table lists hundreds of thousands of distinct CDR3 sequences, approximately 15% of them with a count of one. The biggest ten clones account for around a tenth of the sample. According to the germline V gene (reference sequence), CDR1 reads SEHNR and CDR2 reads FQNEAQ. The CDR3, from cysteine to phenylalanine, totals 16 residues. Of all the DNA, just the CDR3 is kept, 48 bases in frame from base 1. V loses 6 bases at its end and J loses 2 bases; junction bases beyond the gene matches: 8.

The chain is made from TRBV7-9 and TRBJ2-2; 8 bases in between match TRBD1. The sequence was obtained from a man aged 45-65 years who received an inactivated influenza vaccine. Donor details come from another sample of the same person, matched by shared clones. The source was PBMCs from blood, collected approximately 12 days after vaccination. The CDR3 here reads CASRDRAAENTGELFF. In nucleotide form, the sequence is TGTGCCAGCAGGGACAGGGCCGCGGAAAACACCGGGGAGCTGTTTTTT. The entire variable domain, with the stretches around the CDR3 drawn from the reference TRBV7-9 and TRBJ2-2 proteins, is DTGVSQNPRHKITKRGQNVTFRCDPISEHNRLYWYRQTLGQGPEFLTYFQNEAQLEKSRLLSDRFSAERPKGSFSTLEIQRTEQGDSAMYLCASRDRAAENTGELFFGEGSRLTVL.